This T cell receptor beta chain comes out of a study of beta chain features in type 1 diabetes. Study at large: Regarding age, gender and cell yields, patients proved similar to healthy donors. Examined across all samples were around 110 million sorted cells.

This clone has only one observation. Antigen specificity is unknown. The isolated RNA, all of it, was reverse transcribed, so expressed TCRB transcripts were what got sequenced. Sequenced by immunoSEQ multiplex PCR; TCRdb stores in-frame clones only, minus some. The data contain some 220,000 clones, approximately 10% of them seen just once; the ten biggest clones take up about 1.2%. Study-wide points: Shortening that was moderate but significant affected the TCRB CDR3s of Type 1 diabetes patients in all four CD4+ subsets.

The clonotype was recovered from a man aged 18 to 30 in good health. The sequenced sample consisted of central memory CD4+ T cells from blood.

The chain's CDR3 is CAWSQRQGGKNIQYF. In DNA form, the CDR3 reads TGTGCCTGGAGCCAGAGACAGGGGGGCAAAAACATTCAGTACTTC. The chain uses TRBV30 and TRBJ2-4; 9 positions agree with TRBD1. The CDR3 is 15 residues long. J lost 3 bases, V lost 3 bases, and 6 bases had no gene match. Germline lookup yields CDR1 GTSNPN and CDR2 SVGIG (reference sequence).